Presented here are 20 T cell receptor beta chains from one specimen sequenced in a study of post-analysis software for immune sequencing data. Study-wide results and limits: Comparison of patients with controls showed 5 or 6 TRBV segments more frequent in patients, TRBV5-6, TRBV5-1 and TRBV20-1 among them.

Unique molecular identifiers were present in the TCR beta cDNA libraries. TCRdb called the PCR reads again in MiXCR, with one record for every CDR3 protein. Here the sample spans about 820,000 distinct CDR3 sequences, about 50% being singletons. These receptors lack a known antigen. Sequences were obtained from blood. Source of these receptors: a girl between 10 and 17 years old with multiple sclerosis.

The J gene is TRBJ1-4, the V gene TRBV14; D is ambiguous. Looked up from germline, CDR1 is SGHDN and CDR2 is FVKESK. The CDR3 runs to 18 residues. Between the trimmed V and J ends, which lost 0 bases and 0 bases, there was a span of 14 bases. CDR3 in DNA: TGTGCCAGCAGCCAAGATTTGGTCCCAACGGCAACTAATGAAAAACTGTTTTTT. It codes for CASSQDLVPTATNEKLFF.

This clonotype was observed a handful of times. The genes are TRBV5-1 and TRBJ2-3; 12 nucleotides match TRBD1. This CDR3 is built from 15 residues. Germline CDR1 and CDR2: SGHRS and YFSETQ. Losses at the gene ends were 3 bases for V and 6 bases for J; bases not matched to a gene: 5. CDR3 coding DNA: TGCGCCAGCAGCTCGTCGGGACAGGGGGCTGATACGCAGTATTTT. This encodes CASSSSGQGADTQYF.

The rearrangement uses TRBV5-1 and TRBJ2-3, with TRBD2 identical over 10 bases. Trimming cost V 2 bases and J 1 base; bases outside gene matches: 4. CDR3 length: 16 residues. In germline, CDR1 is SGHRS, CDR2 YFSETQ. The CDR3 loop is CASSFPGTSGTDTQYF. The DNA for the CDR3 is TGCGCCAGCAGCTTTCCCGGGACTAGCGGCACAGATACGCAGTATTTT.

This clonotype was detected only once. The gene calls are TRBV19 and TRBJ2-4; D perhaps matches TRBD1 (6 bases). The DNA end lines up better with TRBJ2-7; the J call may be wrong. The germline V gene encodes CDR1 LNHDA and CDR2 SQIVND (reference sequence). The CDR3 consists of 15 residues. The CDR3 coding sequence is TGTGCCAGTAGTATTGGTCAGGGGATCTCCTACGAGCAGTACTTC. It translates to CASSIGQGISYEQYF.

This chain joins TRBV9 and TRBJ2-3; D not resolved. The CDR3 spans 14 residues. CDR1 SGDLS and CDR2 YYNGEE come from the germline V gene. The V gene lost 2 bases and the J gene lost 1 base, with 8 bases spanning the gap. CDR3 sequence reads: CASSVWTGTDTQYF. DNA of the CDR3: TGTGCCAGCAGCGTCTGGACCGGCACAGATACGCAGTATTTT.

The CDR3 DNA reads as TGCAGTGCTAGACCCCACTGGACTAGCGGGAGTGGCTACGAGCAGTACTTC. This gives the protein CSARPHWTSGSGYEQYF. V usage is TRBV20-1 and J usage is TRBJ2-7; TRBD2 matches 13 bases. The CDR3 loop spans 17 amino acids. CDR1 is DFQATT, CDR2 SNEGSKA, per germline (reference sequence). V dropped 2 bases and J dropped 3; count of bases not matched to a gene: 10.

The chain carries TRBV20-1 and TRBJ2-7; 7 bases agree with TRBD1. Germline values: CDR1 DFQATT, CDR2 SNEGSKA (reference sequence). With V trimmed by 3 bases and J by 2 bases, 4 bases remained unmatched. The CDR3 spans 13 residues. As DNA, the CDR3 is TGCAGTGCTAGCGCCAGGGGGACCTACGAGCAGTACTTC. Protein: CSASARGTYEQYF.

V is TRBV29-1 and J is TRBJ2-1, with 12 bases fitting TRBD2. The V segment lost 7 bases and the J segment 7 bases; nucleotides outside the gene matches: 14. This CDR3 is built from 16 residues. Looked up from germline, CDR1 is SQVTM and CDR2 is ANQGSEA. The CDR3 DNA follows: TGCAGCGCCGACACCCCGTTACTAGCGGGAGGTAATGAGCAGTTCTTC. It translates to CSADTPLLAGGNEQFF.

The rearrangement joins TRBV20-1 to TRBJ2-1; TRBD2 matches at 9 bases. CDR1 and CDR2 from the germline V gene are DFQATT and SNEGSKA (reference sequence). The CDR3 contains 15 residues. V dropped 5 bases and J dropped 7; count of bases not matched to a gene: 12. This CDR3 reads CSACPGLASRNEQFF. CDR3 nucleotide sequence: TGCAGTGCTTGCCCCGGACTAGCGTCTAGGAATGAGCAGTTCTTC.

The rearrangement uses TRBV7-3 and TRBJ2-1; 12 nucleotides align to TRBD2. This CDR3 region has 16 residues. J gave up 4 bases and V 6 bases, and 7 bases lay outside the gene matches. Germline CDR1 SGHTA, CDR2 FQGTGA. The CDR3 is CASRASGGALYNEQFF. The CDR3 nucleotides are TGTGCCAGCAGGGCTAGCGGGGGGGCATTGTACAATGAGCAGTTCTTC.

CDR3 coding DNA: TGTGCCAGCAGCTTAACGGGGACCGGGGGGAAGAGGGAGACCCAGTACTTC. Its translation: CASSLTGTGGKRETQYF. The chain links TRBV7-3 to TRBJ2-5; 7 nucleotides align to TRBD2. The CDR3 length is 17 residues. V lost 0 bases to trimming and J lost 5 bases; unmatched junction nucleotides: 12. Germline CDR1 and CDR2: SGHTA and FQGTGA.

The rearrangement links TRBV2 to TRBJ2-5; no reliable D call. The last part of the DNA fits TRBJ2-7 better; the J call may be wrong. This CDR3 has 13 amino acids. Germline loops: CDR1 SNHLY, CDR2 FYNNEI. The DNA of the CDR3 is TGTGCCAGCAGTGACTACAGAACCTACGAGCAGTACTTC. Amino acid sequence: CASSDYRTYEQYF.

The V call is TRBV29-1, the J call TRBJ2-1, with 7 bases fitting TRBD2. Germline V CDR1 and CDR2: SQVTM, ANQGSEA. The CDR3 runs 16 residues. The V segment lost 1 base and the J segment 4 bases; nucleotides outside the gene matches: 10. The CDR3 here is CSVEGSGKAGYNEQFF. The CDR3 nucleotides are TGCAGCGTTGAAGGAAGCGGGAAAGCGGGATACAATGAGCAGTTCTTC.

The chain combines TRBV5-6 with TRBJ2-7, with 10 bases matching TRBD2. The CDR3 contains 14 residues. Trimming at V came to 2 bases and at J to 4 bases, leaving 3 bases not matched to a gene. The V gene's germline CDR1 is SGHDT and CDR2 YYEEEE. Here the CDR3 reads CASSFRTSGYEQYF. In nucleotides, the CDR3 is TGTGCCAGCAGCTTCCGGACTAGCGGATACGAGCAGTACTTC.

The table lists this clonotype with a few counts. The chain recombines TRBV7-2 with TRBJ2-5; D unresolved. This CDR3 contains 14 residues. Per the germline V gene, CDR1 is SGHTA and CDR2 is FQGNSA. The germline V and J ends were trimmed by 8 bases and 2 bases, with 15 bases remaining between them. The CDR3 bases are TGTGCCAGCCATACAGCGCCCCCTCAAGAGACCCAGTACTTC. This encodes CASHTAPPQETQYF.

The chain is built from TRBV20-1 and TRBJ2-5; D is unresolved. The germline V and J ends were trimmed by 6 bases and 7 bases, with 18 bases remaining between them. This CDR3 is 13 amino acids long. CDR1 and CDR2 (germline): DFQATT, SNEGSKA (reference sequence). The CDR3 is CSALRRTETTQYF. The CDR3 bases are TGCAGTGCCCTCCGGCGGACGGAGACGACCCAGTACTTC.

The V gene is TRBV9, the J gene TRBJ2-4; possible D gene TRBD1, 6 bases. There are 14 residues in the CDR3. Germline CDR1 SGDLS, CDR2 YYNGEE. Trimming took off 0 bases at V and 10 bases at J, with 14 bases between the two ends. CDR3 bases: TGTGCCAGCAGCGTAGCTACAGGGTCGGGGATTCAGTACTTC. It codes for CASSVATGSGIQYF.

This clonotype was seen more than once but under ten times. The CDR3 is CASSEGTSPFTDTQYF. The CDR3 nucleotides read TGTGCCAGCAGCGAAGGGACTTCCCCGTTCACAGATACGCAGTATTTT. The chain is built from TRBV7-8 and TRBJ2-3; tentatively, D is TRBD2 (6 bases). V was clipped by 5 bases and J by 2 bases, with 17 bases between them. The CDR3 is 16 amino acids. Germline V gives CDR1 SGHVS, CDR2 FQNEAQ.

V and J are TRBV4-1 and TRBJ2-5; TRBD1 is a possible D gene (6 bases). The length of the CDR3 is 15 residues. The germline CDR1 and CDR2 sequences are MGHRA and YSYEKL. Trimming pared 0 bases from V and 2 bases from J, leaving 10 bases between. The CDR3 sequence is CASSQERTEQETQYF. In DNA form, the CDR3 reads TGCGCCAGCAGCCAAGAAAGGACAGAACAAGAGACCCAGTACTTC.

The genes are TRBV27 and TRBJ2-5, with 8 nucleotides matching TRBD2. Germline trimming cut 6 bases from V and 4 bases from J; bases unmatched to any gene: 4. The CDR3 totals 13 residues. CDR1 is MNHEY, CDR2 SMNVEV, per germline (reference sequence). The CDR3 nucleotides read TGTGCCAGCAGACCCCTAGCGGGAGAGACCCAGTACTTC. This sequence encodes CASRPLAGETQYF.